A single sample gave rise to the 31 T cell receptor beta chains below, sequenced in a study of sequential checkpoint blockade in melanoma. The treatment is: randomized to nivolumab then ipilimumab (arm A) or the reverse (arm B). Assay: immunoSEQ multiplex PCR; the TCRdb copy retains only in-frame clones and omits some. The sample contains more than 4,500 clones, around 90% of which appear only once. The sample was CD8+ T cells sorted from blood (inferred from file names), taken from a patient given nivolumab and ipilimumab in sequence. The source of these receptors is a human donor with melanoma.

This chain joins TRBV19 and TRBJ1-2; D perhaps matches TRBD1 (5 bases). V gave up 1 base and J gave up 5 bases, with 14 bases separating them. The CDR3 totals 15 residues. From germline, CDR1 is LNHDA and CDR2 SQIVND (reference sequence). Written as DNA, the CDR3 is TGTGCCAGTAGTATAGCTGGGGCCCGTAATTATGGCTACACCTTC. Translation: CASSIAGARNYGYTF.

This clone was recorded once. V usage is TRBV28 and J usage is TRBJ2-5, with 8 bases identical to TRBD1. Losses at the gene ends were 2 bases for V and 6 bases for J; bases not matched to a gene: 14. The CDR3 consists of 17 residues. Germline V lookup: CDR1 MDHEN, CDR2 SYDVKM. The CDR3 nucleotides read TGTGCCAGCAGTTTAAACGCAGGGGGCGGGTTTCGTAAGACCCAGTACTTC. Translating gives CASSLNAGGGFRKTQYF. The full variable domain, completed using reference TRBV28 and TRBJ2-5, is DVKVTQSSRYLVKRTGEKVFLECVQDMDHENMFWYRQDPGLGLRLIYFSYDVKMKEKGDIPEGYSVSREKKERFSLILESASTNQTSMYLCASSLNAGGGFRKTQYFGPGTRLLVL.

This sequence joins TRBV7-5 and TRBJ2-5; the table names TRBD2, a call not compared with the DNA. TRBV7-5 is reported as a pseudogene. The CDR3 runs 16 residues. The CDR3 protein is CARSLVGAGGPVTQYF. The DNA of the CDR3 is TGTGCCAGAAGCTTAGTAGGGGCGGGAGGGCCCGTGACCCAGTACTTC.

The chain employs TRBV29-1 and TRBJ1-3, with 7 positions matching TRBD1. Germline V gives CDR1 SQVTM, CDR2 ANQGSEA. Germline trimming cut 6 bases from V and 3 bases from J; bases unmatched to any gene: 11. The CDR3 spans 15 residues. The CDR3 coding sequence is TGCAGCGTGGCGACAACAGGGGATTTTGGAAACACCATATATTTT. Translated: CSVATTGDFGNTIYF.

V gene TRBV5-6 combines with J gene TRBJ2-5, with TRBD2 matching 11 bases. This CDR3 has 16 amino acids. The trim removed 4 bases at V and 4 bases at J, leaving 9 bases unmatched. The V gene's germline CDR1 is SGHDT and CDR2 YYEEEE. The CDR3 DNA reads TGTGCCAGCAGCGCGCCCCTAGCGGGAGGATTAGAGACCCAGTACTTC. This gives the protein CASSAPLAGGLETQYF.

This chain joins TRBV7-8 and TRBJ1-1; D is unclear. With 1 base removed from V and 5 bases from J, the gap between germline ends came to 8 bases. This CDR3 has 13 residues. CDR1 is SGHVS and CDR2 is FQNEAQ in the germline V gene. The CDR3 DNA follows: TGTGCCAGCAGCTTAGGGCAGGTAACTGAAGCTTTCTTT. This gives the protein CASSLGQVTEAFF.

The chain combines TRBV19 with TRBJ2-1, with TRBD1 as a possible D gene (6 bases). The CDR3 consists of 15 residues. Germline lookup yields CDR1 LNHDA and CDR2 SQIVND (reference sequence). V gave up 3 bases and J gave up 1 base, with 10 bases separating them. The CDR3 region is CASSISGVSYNEQFF. The CDR3 DNA reads TGTGCCAGTAGTATCTCAGGGGTGTCCTACAATGAGCAGTTCTTC.

This chain links TRBV27 with TRBJ1-2; 7 bases are a match to TRBD1. CDR3 length: 15 residues. V was pared by 5 bases and J by 4 bases, with 10 bases of the junction left unmatched. Per germline, CDR1 MNHEY and CDR2 SMNVEV (reference sequence). The chain's CDR3 is CASSPRPDRLYGYTF. DNA for the CDR3: TGTGCCAGCAGTCCCCGGCCGGACAGGCTCTATGGCTACACCTTC.

In DNA form, the CDR3 reads TGTGCCAGCACTAGCGGGAGGGGGACAGATACGCAGTATTTT. Its protein is CASTSGRGTDTQYF. The gene calls are TRBV2 and TRBJ2-3; 12 bases match TRBD2. Looked up from germline, CDR1 is SNHLY and CDR2 is FYNNEI. The V gene end was trimmed by 7 bases and the J gene end by 3 bases; junction bases not matched to a gene: 2. CDR3 size: 14 residues.

The genes are TRBV10-1 and TRBJ1-6; no clear D. V lost 4 bases and J lost 0, with 10 bases in between. Germline CDR1 is WNHNN and CDR2 is SYGVQD (reference sequence). The CDR3 contains 16 residues. As DNA, the CDR3 is TGCGCCAGCAGTGCCCCCATGAGCTCCTATAATTCACCCCTCCACTTT. Protein product: CASSAPMSSYNSPLHF.

This clone was counted once. V usage is TRBV9 and J usage is TRBJ2-3; 9 bases match TRBD1. The CDR3 spans 14 residues. Germline values: CDR1 SGDLS, CDR2 YYNGEE. V was clipped by 4 bases and J by 5 bases; unmatched bases: 5. CDR3 protein: CASSTTGGLDTQYF. Here the CDR3 DNA reads TGTGCCAGCAGCACGACAGGGGGTTTAGATACGCAGTATTTT.

The gene calls are TRBV4-1 and TRBJ2-7; TRBD2 aligns across 11 bases. The CDR3 runs 15 residues. Unmatched junction bases numbered 3, after V lost 3 bases and J lost 2 bases. Germline-derived CDR1 and CDR2 are MGHRA and YSYEKL. The CDR3 DNA reads TGCGCCAGCAGCCACCTGACTAGCGGGGCCTACGAGCAGTACTTC. Translation: CASSHLTSGAYEQYF.

This chain connects TRBV27 to TRBJ1-5, with a tentative D call TRBD1 (6 bases). This CDR3 spans 12 amino acids. CDR1 is MNHEY and CDR2 is SMNVEV in the germline V gene (reference sequence). V was cut by 9 bases and J by 7 bases, with 13 bases left in between. Here the CDR3 DNA reads TGTGCCAGTGGGGGGGCAAACCAGCCCCAGCATTTT. This sequence encodes CASGGANQPQHF.

The chain links TRBV7-9 to TRBJ2-2; 8 nucleotides agree with TRBD1. The length of the CDR3 is 16 residues. Trimming removed 6 bases from V and 6 bases from J; junction bases left unmatched: 12. Germline CDR1 is SEHNR and CDR2 is FQNEAQ (reference sequence). The CDR3 sequence is CASRTGTGLGAGELFF. The CDR3 DNA reads TGTGCCAGCAGAACCGGGACAGGACTTGGCGCCGGGGAGCTGTTTTTT.

CDR3 loop: CASSLGRGGEQYF. CDR3 nucleotide sequence: TGTGCCAGCAGTTTAGGAAGGGGGGGAGAGCAGTACTTC. The chain is built from TRBV27 and TRBJ2-7; perhaps TRBD2 as D (7 bases). Trimming shortened V by 2 bases and J by 7 bases, and 12 bases separated the two germline ends. The germline gives CDR1 MNHEY, CDR2 SMNVEV (reference sequence). The CDR3 is 13 residues long.

This clone was counted a single time. J is TRBJ2-4 and V is TRBV2; 13 nucleotides agree with TRBD2. J was trimmed by 7 bases and V by 10 bases; bases with no gene match: 7. Germline-derived CDR1 and CDR2 are SNHLY and FYNNEI. The CDR3 is 14 residues long. This CDR3 is CATPGLAGANIQYF. Written as DNA, the CDR3 is TGTGCCACCCCAGGACTAGCGGGAGCCAACATTCAGTACTTC.

This chain connects TRBV5-6 to TRBJ2-7; maybe TRBD1 (6 bases). The CDR3 length is 14 residues. The V end was cut by 4 bases, the J end by 3 bases, with 14 bases between. Germline loops: CDR1 SGHDT, CDR2 YYEEEE. The CDR3 sequence is CASSPRGWIYEQYF. In DNA form, the CDR3 reads TGTGCCAGCAGCCCCAGGGGATGGATCTACGAGCAGTACTTC.

The genes are TRBV5-4 and TRBJ2-4, with TRBD2 identical over 13 bases. V shed 0 bases and J 8 bases; nucleotides not matched to a gene: 11. The CDR3 runs to 18 residues. Germline V gives CDR1 SGHNT, CDR2 YYREEE (reference sequence). The CDR3 here is CASSLESGLAGIGDIQYF. CDR3 DNA sequence: TGTGCCAGCAGCTTGGAATCGGGACTAGCGGGGATTGGAGACATTCAGTACTTC.

The rearrangement joins TRBV28 to TRBJ1-2; TRBD1 agrees at 8 bases. The CDR3 is made up of 15 amino acids. J was trimmed by 8 bases and V by 7 bases; bases with no gene match: 15. Germline CDR1 and CDR2: MDHEN and SYDVKM. CDR3 sequence: CASIAGGRGLTGYTF. Here the CDR3 DNA reads TGTGCCAGCATCGCCGGGGGCAGGGGGCTTACGGGCTACACCTTC.

A single count supports this clone. Other DNA sequences within the sample encode an identical CDR3. The chain employs TRBV19 and TRBJ2-1, with 12 bases that match TRBD2. J lost 4 bases, V lost 6 bases, and 4 bases had no gene match. Looked up from germline, CDR1 is LNHDA and CDR2 is SQIVND (reference sequence). This CDR3 has 15 amino acids. CDR3 region: CASRLTSGSYNEQFF. The CDR3 region has the DNA TGTGCCAGTAGATTGACTAGCGGGAGTTACAATGAGCAGTTCTTC.

This chain joins TRBV19 and TRBJ2-3, with D perhaps TRBD2 (5 bases). Trimming cost V 2 bases and J 0 bases, with 9 bases left between them. In germline, CDR1 is LNHDA, CDR2 SQIVND (reference sequence). This CDR3 is 15 amino acids long. CDR3 nucleotides: TGTGCCAGTAGTATACTCGGGGATAGCACAGATACGCAGTATTTT. Its protein product is CASSILGDSTDTQYF.

The DNA of the CDR3 is TGTGCCAGCAGCTTAGCGTGGCGGGACAATGAGCAGTTCTTC. It codes for CASSLAWRDNEQFF. The rearrangement joins TRBV7-9 to TRBJ2-1; TRBD2 might be the D (5 bases). Trimming removed 0 bases from V and 5 bases from J, with 8 bases in between. The CDR3 has 14 residues. Germline loops: CDR1 SEHNR, CDR2 FQNEAQ (reference sequence).

This clone is deemed large. The rearrangement joins TRBV5-4 to TRBJ1-2; 10 bases line up with TRBD1. Germline CDR1 is SGHNT and CDR2 is YYREEE (reference sequence). V lost 5 bases to trimming and J lost 8 bases; unmatched junction nucleotides: 6. The CDR3 is 13 residues long. The CDR3, as DNA: TGTGCCAGCAGAATCGGACAGGGGGAAGGCTACACCTTC. Translating it yields CASRIGQGEGYTF. The whole variable domain, remainder taken from reference TRBV5-4 and TRBJ1-2, is ETGVTQSPTHLIKTRGQQVTLRCSSQSGHNTVSWYQQALGQGPQFIFQYYREEENGRGNFPPRFSGLQFPNYSSELNVNALELDDSALYLCASRIGQGEGYTFGSGTRLTVV.

The gene calls are TRBV28 and TRBJ2-5; a possible D gene is TRBD1 (5 bases). Per the germline V gene, CDR1 is MDHEN and CDR2 is SYDVKM. The CDR3 runs to 16 residues. V lost 4 bases and J lost 1, with 16 bases in between. CDR3 loop: CASSSSVTEFQETQYF. In nucleotides, the CDR3 is TGTGCCAGCAGTTCCTCCGTGACAGAGTTCCAAGAGACCCAGTACTTC.

This clone qualifies as large. The V call is TRBV4-3, the J call TRBJ2-2; perhaps TRBD2 as D (7 bases). Germline V gene lookup returns CDR1 LGHNA and CDR2 YSLEER. There are 17 residues in the CDR3. The ends were cut back, 0 bases at V and 5 bases at J, with 16 bases in the middle. CDR3 sequence: CASSQDAPGGRTGELFF. CDR3 sequence (DNA): TGCGCCAGCAGCCAAGATGCGCCGGGGGGCCGTACCGGGGAGCTGTTTTTT.

The rearrangement uses TRBV18 and TRBJ2-2; maybe TRBD2 (6 bases). V lost 6 bases and J lost 6, with 17 bases in between. Germline V gives CDR1 KGHSH, CDR2 LQKENI. The CDR3 runs 15 residues. CDR3 nucleotides: TGTGCCAGCTCCATGGGACTCCCCAGTGCCGGGGAGCTGTTTTTT. This translates into CASSMGLPSAGELFF. Full variable domain (missing parts from reference TRBV18 and TRBJ2-2): NAGVMQNPRHLVRRRGQEARLRCSPMKGHSHVYWYRQLPEEGLKFMVYLQKENIIDESGMPKERFSAEFPKEGPSILRIQQVVRGDSAAYFCASSMGLPSAGELFFGEGSRLTVL.

This clone has a single count. The V call is TRBV19, the J call TRBJ1-2; tentative D call: TRBD1 (6 bases). Per the germline V gene, CDR1 is LNHDA and CDR2 is SQIVND (reference sequence). Trimming took off 3 bases at V and 8 bases at J, with 16 bases between the two ends. The CDR3 consists of 14 residues. The CDR3 DNA is TGTGCCAGTAGTATTCAGGGGACCTCCCCGGGCTACACCTTC. This translates into CASSIQGTSPGYTF.

The V gene is TRBV29-1, the J gene TRBJ2-1; TRBD1 matches 7 bases. Germline assignment: CDR1 SQVTM and CDR2 ANQGSEA. The CDR3 runs 14 residues. J gave up 6 bases and V 3 bases, and 8 bases lay outside the gene matches. CDR3 amino acids: CSVEGTEVGNEQFF. CDR3 bases: TGCAGCGTTGAGGGGACAGAAGTGGGCAATGAGCAGTTCTTC.

The V and J genes are TRBV9 and TRBJ2-1; TRBD1 might be the D (6 bases). The CDR3 consists of 14 residues. Per the germline V gene, CDR1 is SGDLS and CDR2 is YYNGEE. Trimming removed 0 bases at V and 5 bases at J, with 9 bases between. The CDR3 is CASSVGQVHNEQFF. In DNA form, the CDR3 reads TGTGCCAGCAGCGTAGGACAGGTCCACAATGAGCAGTTCTTC.

Concerning this clone: A read error may produce the germline difference seen at one junction end. The chain joins TRBV4-1 to TRBJ2-1; 7 bases fit TRBD1. CDR1 and CDR2 from the germline V gene are MGHRA and YSYEKL. This CDR3 is 16 amino acids long. This CDR3 is CASSQVRGRSDNEQFF. The CDR3 region has the DNA TGCGCCAGCAGCCAAGTAAGGGGGCGCTCCGACAATGAGCAGTTCTTC.

This clone was observed a single time. This chain uses TRBV7-9 with TRBJ1-5, with D possibly being TRBD1 (6 bases). Deletions cut 5 bases from V and 2 bases from J, with 7 bases between. The CDR3 runs 13 residues. Germline V gives CDR1 SEHNR, CDR2 FQNEAQ (reference sequence). CDR3 DNA: TGTGCCAGCAGCCCAGGGGGCAATCAGCCCCAGCATTTT. It yields the protein CASSPGGNQPQHF.